The 25 T cell receptor beta chains below were found in one sample sequenced in a study of neurological immune-mediated disorders. From the 5' RACE reads, TCRdb called clonotypes with MiXCR, one entry per CDR3 protein. The sample has some 54,000 distinct CDR3 sequences; around 11% are singletons. Time point of the sample: longitudinal time-point 1 (baseline). The sample taken for sequencing was PBMCs. The receptors derive from a male donor with HTLV-1-associated myelopathy (HAM/TSP).

This clonotype was found many times. The J gene is TRBJ2-3, the V gene TRBV27, with 9 bases lining up with TRBD2. CDR3 length: 15 residues. The V gene's germline CDR1 is MNHEY and CDR2 SMNVEV (reference sequence). Losses at the gene ends were 4 bases for V and 1 base for J; bases not matched to a gene: 3. CDR3 in amino acids: CASSSPSGGTDTQYF. The CDR3, as DNA: TGTGCCAGCAGTTCTCCTAGCGGGGGCACAGATACGCAGTATTTT.

A few counts support this clonotype. The genes are TRBV18 and TRBJ1-1; the match to TRBD1 covers 9 bases. The CDR3 covers 15 residues. Trimming took 3 bases from V and 6 from J; bases not matched to a gene: 8. Germline CDR1 KGHSH, CDR2 LQKENI. The CDR3 nucleotides are TGTGCCAGCTCACCCCAGGGACAGGGAGGGGCTGAAGCTTTCTTT. This gives the protein CASSPQGQGGAEAFF.

At least ten counts were recorded for this clonotype. The rearrangement joins TRBV7-2 to TRBJ2-1, with 7 bases that match TRBD2. The trim removed 6 bases at V and 9 bases at J, leaving 11 bases unmatched. CDR1 is SGHTA and CDR2 is FQGNSA in the germline V gene. The CDR3 has 14 amino acids. The CDR3 nucleotides read TGTGCCAGCAGGCCAAGCAGACTAGCTGGTGAGCAGTTCTTC. It codes for CASRPSRLAGEQFF.

This clonotype was seen many times. This chain uses TRBV10-1 with TRBJ2-1; possibly TRBD1 for D (6 bases). V lost 6 bases to trimming and J lost 9 bases, with 15 bases between them. Per germline, CDR1 WNHNN and CDR2 SYGVQD (reference sequence). The length of the CDR3 is 13 residues. The CDR3 region is CASRLNTGSEQFF. CDR3 sequence (DNA): TGCGCCAGCAGGTTAAACACAGGGAGTGAGCAGTTCTTC.

This clonotype has only one observation. The junction and the germline gene differ at one end; a read error may be behind it. The chain employs TRBV30 and TRBJ2-7; the D is unclear. Germline CDR1 is GTSNPN and CDR2 is SVGIG (reference sequence). The CDR3 loop spans 13 amino acids. In DNA form, the CDR3 reads TGTACCTGGAGTGGGAATAAGGGCTACGAGCAGTACTTC. The encoded protein is CTWSGNKGYEQYF. The full variable domain, in which reference TRBV30 and TRBJ2-7 provide the parts outside the CDR3, is SQTIHQWPATLVQPVGSPLSLECTVEGTSNPNLYWYRQAAGRGLQLLFYSVGIGQISSEVPQNLSASRPQDRQFILSSKKLLLSDSGFYLCTWSGNKGYEQYFGPGTRLTVT.

This clonotype was seen many times. The chain recombines TRBV6-2 or TRBV6-3 with TRBJ2-7; D is perhaps TRBD1 (5 bases). CDR3 length equals 15 residues. Germline V lookup: CDR1 MNHEY, CDR2 SVGEGT. Between the trimmed V and J ends, which lost 7 bases and 5 bases, there was a span of 21 bases. The chain's CDR3 is CASTQIGAGFDEQYF. The CDR3 DNA follows: TGTGCCAGCACCCAAATAGGGGCAGGCTTCGACGAGCAGTACTTC.

This clonotype has a count of ten or more. The rearrangement links TRBV29-1 to TRBJ1-2; tentatively, D is TRBD1 (6 bases). Trimming left V 5 bases short and J 7 bases short, with 14 bases between. Germline V gene data show CDR1 as SQVTM and CDR2 as ANQGSEA. The CDR3 covers 12 residues. The DNA of the CDR3 is TGCAGCGTTACTCAGGGGTCCGTTGGCTACACCTTC. Protein sequence: CSVTQGSVGYTF.

This clonotype was found many times. The chain recombines TRBV7-2 with TRBJ1-4; D ambiguous. V dropped 2 bases and J dropped 0 bases, with 4 bases sitting between them. The CDR3 covers 14 residues. From germline, CDR1 is SGHTA and CDR2 FQGNSA. The CDR3, as DNA: TGTGCCAGCAGCTTAAGAGCAACTAATGAAAAACTGTTTTTT. Translated: CASSLRATNEKLFF.

This clonotype was counted a few times. In DNA, the CDR3 is TGCGCCAGCAGCTTGGTAGCGGGGAATGACGGCGAGCAGTACTTC. Amino acids: CASSLVAGNDGEQYF. The V call is TRBV5-1, the J call TRBJ2-7; 8 bases align to TRBD2. V lost 0 bases, J lost 6 bases, and 8 bases stayed unmatched. This CDR3 has 15 residues. Germline V lookup: CDR1 SGHRS, CDR2 YFSETQ.

This clonotype was recorded at least ten times. V gene TRBV20-1 combines with J gene TRBJ1-5, with D possibly matching TRBD1 (5 bases). The ends were cut back, 0 bases at V and 3 bases at J, with 15 bases in the middle. This CDR3 has 16 residues. The germline V gene has CDR1 DFQATT and CDR2 SNEGSKA (reference sequence). The CDR3 here is CSARDVRGEVNQPQHF. The DNA of the CDR3 is TGCAGTGCTAGAGATGTACGGGGGGAGGTCAATCAGCCCCAGCATTTT.

Ten or more counts support this clonotype. The chain carries TRBV27 and TRBJ2-3, with D perhaps given as TRBD1 or TRBD2 (5 bases each). The CDR3 runs 17 residues. Per the germline V gene, CDR1 is MNHEY and CDR2 is SMNVEV (reference sequence). Trimming removed 2 bases from V and 0 bases from J, with 15 bases in between. CDR3 nucleotide sequence: TGTGCCAGCAGTTTACCCTCAGGGAGAACTAGCACAGATACGCAGTATTTT. Encoded protein: CASSLPSGRTSTDTQYF.

This clonotype was seen many times. The chain combines TRBV5-1 with TRBJ2-2; no reliable D call. V dropped 2 bases and J dropped 0 bases, with 8 bases sitting between them. Germline V gene lookup returns CDR1 SGHRS and CDR2 YFSETQ. CDR3 length equals 15 residues. CDR3 bases: TGCGCCAGCAGCTTCCGACGGGCGAACACCGGGGAGCTGTTTTTT. Amino acid sequence: CASSFRRANTGELFF.

This clonotype was observed many times. The V gene is TRBV6-5, the J gene TRBJ1-3; D possibly corresponds to TRBD1 (5 bases). The V and J ends lost 3 bases and 7 bases respectively, with 13 bases between them. Germline V gene data show CDR1 as MNHEY and CDR2 as SVGAGI. The CDR3 covers 14 residues. The DNA for the CDR3 is TGTGCCAGCAGTTATTCAGGAGGGGAGAACACCATATATTTT. Translated: CASSYSGGENTIYF.

This clonotype was counted many times. This rearrangement joins TRBV20-1 to TRBJ2-7, with D perhaps being TRBD1 or TRBD2 (5 bases each). There are 12 residues in the CDR3. V shed 3 bases and J shed 5 bases, with 11 bases lying between them. Germline V CDR1 and CDR2: DFQATT, SNEGSKA (reference sequence). The CDR3 region is CSARRGIDEQYF. As DNA, the CDR3 is TGCAGTGCTAGGAGGGGCATCGACGAGCAGTACTTC.

There are many counts of this clonotype. The chain recombines TRBV28 with TRBJ2-3; D is perhaps TRBD1 (5 bases). Germline loops: CDR1 MDHEN, CDR2 SYDVKM. Trimming pared 6 bases from V and 3 bases from J, leaving 10 bases between. There are 13 residues in the CDR3. CDR3 in DNA: TGTGCCAGCAGAACGCAGGGTACAGATACGCAGTATTTT. Translating gives CASRTQGTDTQYF.

This clonotype was picked up many times. The chain combines TRBV7-9 with TRBJ2-5, with D maybe TRBD2 (7 bases). The CDR3 is made up of 15 amino acids. Germline V CDR1 and CDR2: SEHNR, FQNEAQ (reference sequence). Trimming took off 1 base at V and 1 base at J, with 10 bases between the two ends. The CDR3 here is CASSLGAGAQETQYF. The DNA of the CDR3 is TGTGCCAGCAGCTTAGGGGCGGGGGCCCAAGAGACCCAGTACTTC.

With respect to this clonotype: At one end, the junction sequence differs from germline, possibly due to a read error. J is TRBJ1-5 and V is TRBV7-2; D possibly corresponds to TRBD1 (5 bases). This CDR3 comprises 16 residues. CDR1 is SGHTA and CDR2 is FQGNSA in the germline V gene. This chain's CDR3 is CTSSLGNTWGNLPQHF. The DNA for the CDR3 is TGTACCAGCAGCTTAGGGAATACTTGGGGCAATCTGCCCCAGCATTTT.

The table lists this clonotype with many counts. The rearrangement links TRBV7-3 to TRBJ2-3; 9 nucleotides align to TRBD2. The V gene end was trimmed by 5 bases and the J gene end by 2 bases; junction bases not matched to a gene: 8. CDR1 and CDR2 from the germline V gene are SGHTA and FQGTGA. This CDR3 is built from 16 residues. Here the CDR3 DNA reads TGTGCCAGCAGCCCCCGCGGGGGGGCCCTCACAGATACGCAGTATTTT. Its protein product is CASSPRGGALTDTQYF.

This clonotype was recorded many times. The rearrangement links TRBV15 to TRBJ2-5, with 9 bases aligning to TRBD2. V was clipped by 1 base and J by 3 bases; unmatched bases: 3. In germline, CDR1 is LNHNV, CDR2 YYDKDF (reference sequence). The CDR3 runs 15 residues. The CDR3 coding sequence is TGTGCCACCAGCAGAGCGCGGGGGGGCGAAGAGACCCAGTACTTC. It specifies CATSRARGGEETQYF.

This clonotype has more than one count but fewer than ten. The chain has TRBV3-1 and TRBJ2-7, with 7 positions matching TRBD1. Germline values: CDR1 LGHDT, CDR2 YNNKEL (reference sequence). CDR3 length: 13 amino acids. After removal of 5 bases from V and 5 bases from J, the junction contained 6 bases not matched to a gene. CDR3 region: CASSFRQGHEQYF. In nucleotides, the CDR3 is TGTGCCAGCAGCTTTCGACAGGGCCACGAGCAGTACTTC.

J is TRBJ2-3 and V is TRBV27; tentatively, D is TRBD2 (6 bases). V dropped 4 bases and J dropped 3 bases, with 14 bases sitting between them. This CDR3 comprises 15 residues. The germline CDR1 and CDR2 sequences are MNHEY and SMNVEV (reference sequence). The CDR3 sequence: CASSWRGGSTDTQYF. In DNA, the CDR3 is TGTGCCAGCAGTTGGAGGGGCGGGTCGACAGATACGCAGTATTTT.

This clonotype has at least ten counts. This sequence joins TRBV12-3 or TRBV12-4 and TRBJ2-2; 10 bases agree with TRBD1. This CDR3 comprises 15 residues. Trimming removed 8 bases from V and 4 bases from J; junction bases left unmatched: 7. The CDR3 is CASRPGQGFTGELFF. The DNA of the CDR3 is TGTGCCAGCCGACCGGGACAGGGGTTCACCGGGGAGCTGTTTTTT.

This clonotype was observed many times. This chain links TRBV4-2 with TRBJ1-4, with D possibly TRBD1 on 5 matching bases. V lost 4 bases to trimming and J lost 6 bases, with 18 bases between them. The CDR3 is made up of 16 amino acids. Per the germline V gene, CDR1 is LGHNA and CDR2 is YNFKEQ. CDR3 residues: CASSPFTGTGDEKLFF. CDR3 in DNA: TGTGCCAGCAGCCCCTTTACGGGGACGGGGGATGAAAAACTGTTTTTT.

This clonotype was counted at least ten times. The rearrangement joins TRBV20-1 to TRBJ2-7; perhaps TRBD2 as D (6 bases). Germline lookup yields CDR1 DFQATT and CDR2 SNEGSKA (reference sequence). V lost 0 bases, J lost 0 bases, and 18 bases lay in between. The CDR3 covers 17 residues. The CDR3: CSARDQPGTLSSYEQYF. The DNA of the CDR3 is TGCAGTGCTAGAGACCAACCCGGGACTTTGAGCTCCTACGAGCAGTACTTC.

This clonotype was observed many times. The chain is built from TRBV9 and TRBJ2-1; 11 nucleotides match TRBD2. Unmatched junction bases numbered 4, after V lost 4 bases and J lost 1 base. Per the germline V gene, CDR1 is SGDLS and CDR2 is YYNGEE. This CDR3 spans 16 amino acids. The chain's CDR3 is CASSTRLAGSYNEQFF. The CDR3 bases are TGTGCCAGCAGCACTCGACTAGCGGGGTCCTACAATGAGCAGTTCTTC.